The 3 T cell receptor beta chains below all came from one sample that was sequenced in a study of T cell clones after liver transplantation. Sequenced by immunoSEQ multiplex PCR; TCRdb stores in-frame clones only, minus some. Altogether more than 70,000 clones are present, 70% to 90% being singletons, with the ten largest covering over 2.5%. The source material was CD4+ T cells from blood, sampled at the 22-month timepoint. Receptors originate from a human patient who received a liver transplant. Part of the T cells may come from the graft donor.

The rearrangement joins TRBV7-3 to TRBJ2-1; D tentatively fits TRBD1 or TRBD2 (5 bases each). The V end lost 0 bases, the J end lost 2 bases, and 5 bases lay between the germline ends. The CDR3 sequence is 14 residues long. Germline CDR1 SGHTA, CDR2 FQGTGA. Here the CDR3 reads CASSLTGAYNEQFF. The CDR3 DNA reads TGTGCCAGCAGCTTAACGGGGGCCTACAATGAGCAGTTCTTC.

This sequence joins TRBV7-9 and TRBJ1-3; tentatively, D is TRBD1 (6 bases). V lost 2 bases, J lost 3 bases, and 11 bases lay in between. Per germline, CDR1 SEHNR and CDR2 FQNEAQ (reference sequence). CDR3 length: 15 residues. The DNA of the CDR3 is TGTGCCAGCAGCTTATTAAACAGGGATGGAAACACCATATATTTT. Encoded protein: CASSLLNRDGNTIYF. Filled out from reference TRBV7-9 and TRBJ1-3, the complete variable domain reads DTGVSQNPRHKITKRGQNVTFRCDPISEHNRLYWYRQTLGQGPEFLTYFQNEAQLEKSRLLSDRFSAERPKGSFSTLEIQRTEQGDSAMYLCASSLLNRDGNTIYFGEGSWLTVV.

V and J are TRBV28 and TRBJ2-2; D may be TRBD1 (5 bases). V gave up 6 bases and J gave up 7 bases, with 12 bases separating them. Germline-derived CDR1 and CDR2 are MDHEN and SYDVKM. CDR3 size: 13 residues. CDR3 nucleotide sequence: TGTGCCAGCAGACCCGGGCAGGGCGGGGAGCTGTTTTTT. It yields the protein CASRPGQGGELFF.